A single sample is the source of the 14 T cell receptor beta chains below, sequenced in a study of shared clonotypes between healthy human individuals. The method was immunoSEQ multiplex PCR; TCRdb's version includes in-frame clones alone and lacks a portion of them. This sample has about 1 million clones, with approximately 70% found just once. The sequencing sample was made of memory CD4+ T cells sorted from blood. Subset specified: CD45RA-negative fraction. All receptors derive from a man aged 18 to 29 in good health.

This chain uses TRBV11-2 with TRBJ2-4, with D perhaps TRBD1 (5 bases). The germline V and J ends were trimmed by 1 base and 0 bases, with 7 bases remaining between them. Germline V gives CDR1 SGHAT, CDR2 FQNNGV. The CDR3 has 15 amino acids. The CDR3 is CASSLVGAAKNIQYF. DNA for the CDR3: TGTGCCAGCAGCTTAGTAGGGGCAGCCAAAAACATTCAGTACTTC.

This clone came up once. The gene calls are TRBV28 and TRBJ1-2, with TRBD1 matching over 7 bases. V gave up 6 bases and J gave up 4 bases; unmatched junction bases: 14. Germline loops: CDR1 MDHEN, CDR2 SYDVKM. The CDR3 is made up of 16 amino acids. The CDR3 here is CASSLQGTGIFYGYTF. CDR3 sequence (DNA): TGTGCCAGCAGCTTACAGGGGACCGGAATTTTCTATGGCTACACCTTC.

On this clone itself: A far more abundant clone sits one base away, making this likely a read error. The chain combines TRBV5-1 with TRBJ2-3, with 11 bases fitting TRBD2. The germline CDR1 and CDR2 sequences are SGHRS and YFSETQ. The CDR3 consists of 16 residues. The V segment lost 4 bases and the J segment 3 bases; nucleotides outside the gene matches: 7. Here the CDR3 reads CASSQISGRGTDTQYF. CDR3 in DNA: TGCGCCAGCAGCCAGATTAGCGGGAGGGGGACAGATACGCAGTATTTT.

The rearrangement joins TRBV6-1 to TRBJ1-6, with TRBD1 matching 9 bases. The CDR3 totals 15 residues. Germline loops: CDR1 MNHNS, CDR2 SASEGT. V trimming: 6 bases; J trimming: 9 bases; junction bases outside the gene matches: 9. CDR3 in DNA: TGTGCCAGCAGGGCGCCGGGACAGGGAGGTTCACCCCTCCACTTT. It yields the protein CASRAPGQGGSPLHF.

The chain recombines TRBV18 with TRBJ2-2; D unresolved. CDR3 length equals 14 residues. Trimming cost V 4 bases and J 3 bases, with 9 bases left between them. Per germline, CDR1 KGHSH and CDR2 LQKENI. For the CDR3, the DNA is TGTGCCAGCTCACGTCACATCGACACCGGGGAGCTGTTTTTT. It specifies CASSRHIDTGELFF.

This chain links TRBV30 with TRBJ2-5; 7 bases line up with TRBD1. The tail of the sequence fits TRBJ2-7 better, so the J call may be wrong. Germline lookup yields CDR1 GTSNPN and CDR2 SVGIG (reference sequence). The CDR3 has 13 amino acids. The DNA of the CDR3 is TGTGCCTGGAAACAGGGGAGCTCCTACGAGCAGTACTTC. Translated, it gives CAWKQGSSYEQYF.

The chain joins TRBV2 to TRBJ1-3; no reliable D call. Germline CDR1 and CDR2: SNHLY and FYNNEI. CDR3 size: 15 residues. V shed 2 bases and J shed 0 bases, with 8 bases lying between them. The CDR3 bases are TGTGCCAGCAGTGAACCGGGCCACTCTGGAAACACCATATATTTT. It encodes CASSEPGHSGNTIYF. The full variable domain, with the rest looked up from reference TRBV2 and TRBJ1-3, is EPEVTQTPSHQVTQMGQEVILRCVPISNHLYFYWYRQILGQKVEFLVSFYNNEISEKSEIFDDQFSVERPDGSNFTLKIRSTKLEDSAMYFCASSEPGHSGNTIYFGEGSWLTVV.

As for this clone: The sample carries other DNA sequences with the same CDR3. This chain connects TRBV5-1 to TRBJ2-7, with 14 bases identical to TRBD2. The CDR3 extends over 16 amino acids. V gave up 4 bases and J gave up 1 base; unmatched junction bases: 4. The germline V gene has CDR1 SGHRS and CDR2 YFSETQ. In DNA, the CDR3 is TGCGCCAGCAGCCGGACTAGCGGGGGGTCATCCTACGAGCAGTACTTC. Its protein is CASSRTSGGSSYEQYF.

The chain uses TRBV7-2 and TRBJ1-3; D unresolved. Between the trimmed V and J ends, which lost 4 bases and 0 bases, there was a span of 13 bases. CDR3 length: 16 residues. Germline lookup yields CDR1 SGHTA and CDR2 FQGNSA. The CDR3 nucleotides read TGTGCCAGCAGCTCGAACAGCCTTTACTCTGGAAACACCATATATTTT. Its protein product is CASSSNSLYSGNTIYF.

CDR3 region: CASSLLAGAYEQFF. The CDR3 bases are TGTGCCAGCAGCTTACTAGCGGGAGCCTATGAGCAGTTCTTC. This chain connects TRBV7-2 to TRBJ2-1; the match to TRBD2 covers 10 bases. Trimming at V came to 2 bases and at J to 8 bases, leaving 3 bases not matched to a gene. CDR3 length: 14 amino acids. From germline, CDR1 is SGHTA and CDR2 FQGNSA.

This clone was recorded once. The rearrangement links TRBV6-1 to TRBJ1-1, with 10 positions matching TRBD1. This CDR3 comprises 15 residues. CDR1 is MNHNS, CDR2 SASEGT, per germline. Trimming at V came to 5 bases and at J to 5 bases, leaving 8 bases not matched to a gene. The CDR3: CASSSKGQGFTEAFF. The CDR3 bases are TGTGCCAGCAGTAGTAAGGGACAGGGGTTTACTGAAGCTTTCTTT.

The CDR3 reads CASSLGGGPDEQYF. Written as DNA, the CDR3 is TGCGCCAGCAGCTTGGGTGGGGGGCCCGACGAGCAGTACTTC. The J gene is TRBJ2-7, the V gene TRBV5-1, with D perhaps assigned TRBD1 or TRBD2 (6 bases each). The CDR3 spans 14 residues. Germline V gives CDR1 SGHRS, CDR2 YFSETQ. Between the trimmed V and J ends, which lost 0 bases and 5 bases, there was a span of 12 bases.

This chain joins TRBV10-3 and TRBJ2-5; 10 positions agree with TRBD2. The V gene's germline CDR1 is ENHRY and CDR2 SYGVKD. There are 15 residues in the CDR3. Trimming removed 6 bases from V and 1 base from J; junction bases left unmatched: 5. Written as DNA, the CDR3 is TGTGCCATCAGAGCTAGCGGGGGACCCCAAGAGACCCAGTACTTC. Protein product: CAIRASGGPQETQYF.

This chain links TRBV7-3 with TRBJ2-3; no firm D call. This CDR3 spans 14 amino acids. Germline CDR1 SGHTA, CDR2 FQGTGA. Trimming took 2 bases from V and 2 from J, leaving 8 bases between them. CDR3 sequence: CASSLVGSTDTQYF. CDR3 nucleotides: TGTGCCAGCAGCTTAGTAGGTTCCACAGATACGCAGTATTTT. Full variable domain (outside the CDR3, taken from reference TRBV7-3 and TRBJ2-3): GAGVSQTPSNKVTEKGKYVELRCDPISGHTALYWYRQSLGQGPEFLIYFQGTGAADDSGLPNDRFFAVRPEGSVSTLKIQRTERGDSAVYLCASSLVGSTDTQYFGPGTRLTVL.